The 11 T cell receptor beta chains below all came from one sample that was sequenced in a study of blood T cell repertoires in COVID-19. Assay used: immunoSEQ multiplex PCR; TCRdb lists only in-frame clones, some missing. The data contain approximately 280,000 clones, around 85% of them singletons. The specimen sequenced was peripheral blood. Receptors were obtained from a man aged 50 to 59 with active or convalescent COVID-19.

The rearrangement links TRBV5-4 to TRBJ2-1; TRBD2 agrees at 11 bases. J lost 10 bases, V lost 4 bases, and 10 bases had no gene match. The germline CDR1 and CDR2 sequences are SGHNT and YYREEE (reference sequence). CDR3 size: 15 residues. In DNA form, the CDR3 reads TGTGCCAGCAGCAGCGTAGCGGGAGGGCCGAGGGAGCAGTTCTTC. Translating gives CASSSVAGGPREQFF.

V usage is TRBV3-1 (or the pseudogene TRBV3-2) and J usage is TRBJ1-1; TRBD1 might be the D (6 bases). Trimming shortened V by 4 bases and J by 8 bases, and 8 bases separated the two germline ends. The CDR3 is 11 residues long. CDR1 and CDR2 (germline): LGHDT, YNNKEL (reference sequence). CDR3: CASSLTGEAFF. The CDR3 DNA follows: TGTGCCAGCAGCCTCACAGGGGAAGCTTTCTTT.

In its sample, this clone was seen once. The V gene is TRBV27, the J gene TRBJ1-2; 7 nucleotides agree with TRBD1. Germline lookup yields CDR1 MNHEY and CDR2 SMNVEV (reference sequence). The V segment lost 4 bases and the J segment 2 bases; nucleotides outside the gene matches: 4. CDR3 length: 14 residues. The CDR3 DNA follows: TGTGCCAGCAGTTCGACAGGGATGAACTATGGCTACACCTTC. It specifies CASSSTGMNYGYTF.

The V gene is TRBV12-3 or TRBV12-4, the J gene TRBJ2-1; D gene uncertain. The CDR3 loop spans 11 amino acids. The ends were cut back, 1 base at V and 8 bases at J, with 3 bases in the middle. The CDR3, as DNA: TGTGCCAGCAGTTTAGTAGATGAGCAGTTCTTC. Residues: CASSLVDEQFF.

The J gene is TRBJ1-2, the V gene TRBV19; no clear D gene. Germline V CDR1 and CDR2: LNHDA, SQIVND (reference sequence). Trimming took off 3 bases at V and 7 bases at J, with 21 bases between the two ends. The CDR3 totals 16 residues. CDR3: CASSISAAYGSVGYTF. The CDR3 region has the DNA TGTGCCAGTAGTATTAGCGCGGCGTACGGTTCCGTTGGCTACACCTTC.

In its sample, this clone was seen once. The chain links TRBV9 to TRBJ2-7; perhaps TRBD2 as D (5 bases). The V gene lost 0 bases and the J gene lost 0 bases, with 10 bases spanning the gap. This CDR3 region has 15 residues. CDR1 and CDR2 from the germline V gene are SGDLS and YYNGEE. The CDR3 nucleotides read TGTGCCAGCAGCGTAGACTCGGGGAACTCCTACGAGCAGTACTTC. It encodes CASSVDSGNSYEQYF.

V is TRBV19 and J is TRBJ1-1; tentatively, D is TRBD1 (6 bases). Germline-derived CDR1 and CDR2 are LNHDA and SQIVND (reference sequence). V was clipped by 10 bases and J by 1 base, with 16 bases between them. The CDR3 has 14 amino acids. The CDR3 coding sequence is TGTGCCACCCAGGGGCCGTACACGAACACTGAAGCTTTCTTT. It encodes CATQGPYTNTEAFF.

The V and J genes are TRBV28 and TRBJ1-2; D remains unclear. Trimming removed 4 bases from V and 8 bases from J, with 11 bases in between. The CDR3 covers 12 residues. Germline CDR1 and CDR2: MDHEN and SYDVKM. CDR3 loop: CASSSGVRGYTF. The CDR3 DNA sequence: TGTGCCAGCAGTTCCGGGGTCCGAGGCTACACCTTC.

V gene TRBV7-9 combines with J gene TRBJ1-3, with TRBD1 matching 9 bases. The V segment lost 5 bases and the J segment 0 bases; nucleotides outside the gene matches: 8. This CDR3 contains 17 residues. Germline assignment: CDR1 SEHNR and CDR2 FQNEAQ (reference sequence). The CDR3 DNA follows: TGTGCCAGCAGCCGAGGGAGGGACAGGGACTCTGGAAACACCATATATTTT. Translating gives CASSRGRDRDSGNTIYF.

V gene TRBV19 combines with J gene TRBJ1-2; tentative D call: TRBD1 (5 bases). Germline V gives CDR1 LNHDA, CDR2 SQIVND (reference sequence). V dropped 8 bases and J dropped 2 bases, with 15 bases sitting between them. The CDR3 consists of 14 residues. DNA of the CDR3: TGTGCCAGTTCAAAACAGGTCTCGAACTATGGCTACACCTTC. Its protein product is CASSKQVSNYGYTF.

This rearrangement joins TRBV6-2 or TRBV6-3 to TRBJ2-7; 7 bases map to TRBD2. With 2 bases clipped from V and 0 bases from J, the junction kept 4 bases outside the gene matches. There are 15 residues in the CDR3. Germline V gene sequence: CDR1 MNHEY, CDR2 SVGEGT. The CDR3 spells CASSYLAVVSYEQYF. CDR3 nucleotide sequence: TGTGCCAGCAGTTACCTAGCGGTGGTCTCCTACGAGCAGTACTTC.